The clone carrying this TCR beta chain was detected a few times. Participants' reported clinical history set cohort assignment. This entry belongs to a study of blood T cell repertoires in COVID-19. Whole-study context: Sample material is recorded as cDNA or gDNA derived from T cells, B-cell-depleted T cells, or PBMCs.

Unmatched junction bases numbered 4, after V lost 0 bases and J lost 1 base. CDR1 is SGHRS, CDR2 YFSETQ, per germline. The CDR3 has 16 amino acids. TCRdb's copy holds only in-frame clones and misses some; the assay was immunoSEQ multiplex PCR. The sample holds 150,000 to 200,000 clones, 80% to 85% seen once. The source of this sequence is a woman aged 55-70 years who had recovered from COVID-19. Input material: PBMCs or T cells enriched from blood (not recorded which). The chain carries TRBV5-1 and TRBJ2-5; 9 bases agree with TRBD2. CDR3 sequence reads: CASSLGLAEGQETQYF. In DNA form, the CDR3 reads TGCGCCAGCAGCTTGGGACTAGCGGAAGGCCAAGAGACCCAGTACTTC.